This entry lists 24 T cell receptor beta chains sequenced from one sample in a study of CXCR3-negative and CXCR3-positive naive CD8 T cells. The study's findings and limits: CXCR3-negative naive cells had less hydrophobic TRB CDR3s than did CXCR3-positive naive cells.

Their antigen targets remain unknown. 5' RACE with UMI labels generated the TRB cDNA libraries. Each CDR3 protein gets one entry in TCRdb, which reprocessed the 5' RACE reads and gives no DNA. The sample data list roughly 61,000 distinct CDR3 sequences. The sample consisted of naive CXCR3+ CD8+ T cells from blood. Subset denoted: CD45RO-CCR7+CD27+CD95- naive CD8+ T cells expressing CXCR3 (TNR3+). The receptors shown here come from a human donor in good health. Some clones in this sample may be carry-over from other donors' samples.

The chain employs TRBV7-3 and TRBJ2-2; TCRdb's D gene call, TRBD1, goes unchecked for lack of DNA. The CDR3 covers 15 residues. Looked up from germline, CDR1 is SGHTA and CDR2 is FQGTGA. CDR3 amino acids: CASSLGQGNTGELFF.

The chain couples TRBV6-4 to TRBJ2-2; the D call from TCRdb, TRBD1, cannot be confirmed without DNA. CDR3 length: 15 residues. Germline CDR1 MRHNA, CDR2 SNTAGT. The CDR3 loop is CASSAGTANTGELFF.

The chain recombines TRBV29-1 with TRBJ1-2; as DNA is missing, the TRBD1 call by TCRdb cannot be tested. CDR1 and CDR2 (germline): SQVTM, ANQGSEA. The CDR3 sequence is 17 residues long. CDR3 in amino acids: CSALRDSGDSPNYGYTF. The variable domain in full, with the rest retrieved from reference TRBV29-1 and TRBJ1-2, is SAVISQKPSRDICQRGTSLTIQCQVDSQVTMMFWYRQQPGQSLTLIATANQGSEATYESGFVIDKFPISRPNLTFSTLTVSNMSPEDSSIYLCSALRDSGDSPNYGYTFGSGTRLTVV.

The V gene is TRBV5-6, the J gene TRBJ2-7; as DNA is missing, the TRBD2 call by TCRdb cannot be tested. CDR3 length equals 13 residues. Germline lookup yields CDR1 SGHDT and CDR2 YYEEEE. The CDR3 here is CASSGTRNSPLHF.

The V and J genes are TRBV2 and TRBJ2-1; the TRBD2 assignment by TCRdb is unverifiable without DNA. The CDR3 has 20 residues. Germline V CDR1 and CDR2: SNHLY, FYNNEI. The CDR3 here is CASSEAGGKAGSIVRNEQFF.

The chain links TRBV6-2 or TRBV6-3 to TRBJ2-2; TCRdb gives TRBD1 as the D gene, but with no DNA this cannot be confirmed. Germline V gene data show CDR1 as MNHEY and CDR2 as SVGEGT. CDR3 length: 15 amino acids. CDR3 sequence reads: CASSPDRLNTGELFF.

The rearrangement joins TRBV6-5 to TRBJ1-1; TCRdb's D call of TRBD1 is untestable without DNA. CDR1 MNHEY and CDR2 SVGAGI come from the germline V gene. The CDR3 contains 13 residues. Here the CDR3 reads CASSPQGDTEAFF.

The chain has TRBV29-1 and TRBJ2-1; the TRBD2 assignment by TCRdb is unverifiable without DNA. The CDR3 runs 15 residues. CDR1 and CDR2 (germline): SQVTM, ANQGSEA. The CDR3 reads CSVEKGTSGPNEQFF.

The V call is TRBV7-6, the J call TRBJ2-3. Germline V gene sequence: CDR1 SGHVS, CDR2 FNYEAQ. There are 17 residues in the CDR3. CDR3 amino acids: CASSLNTPPISTDTQYF.

The chain combines TRBV7-9 with TRBJ2-7; TCRdb's D call, TRBD1, is unchecked because there is no DNA. This CDR3 comprises 15 residues. Germline CDR1 and CDR2: SEHNR and FQNEAQ (reference sequence). CDR3 residues: CATSKDRGSSYEQYF.

The chain uses TRBV29-1 and TRBJ2-1; the D gene TCRdb calls, TRBD1, cannot be checked with no DNA. Germline V gene lookup returns CDR1 SQVTM and CDR2 ANQGSEA. This CDR3 spans 12 amino acids. CDR3 amino acids: CSVDGGAGEQFF.

V usage is TRBV6-6 and J usage is TRBJ2-7; checking the TCRdb D call of TRBD1 is not possible without DNA. This CDR3 region has 14 residues. The germline CDR1 and CDR2 sequences are MNHNY and SVGAGI (reference sequence). The CDR3: CASSYLGGAYEQYF.

V and J are TRBV7-8 and TRBJ2-2; the D call from TCRdb, TRBD1, cannot be confirmed without DNA. Germline lookup yields CDR1 SGHVS and CDR2 FQNEAQ. This CDR3 is 15 amino acids long. CDR3 sequence: CASSLGQGWTGELFF.

The chain couples TRBV6-2 or TRBV6-3 to TRBJ2-2; the TRBD1 assignment by TCRdb is unverifiable without DNA. The CDR3 has 13 residues. The V gene's germline CDR1 is MNHEY and CDR2 SVGEGT. CDR3 sequence: CASVEGLTGELFF.

The J gene is TRBJ2-7, the V gene TRBV6-5; TCRdb returns TRBD1, unconfirmable since there is no DNA. Germline V CDR1 and CDR2: MNHEY, SVGAGI. This CDR3 is built from 15 residues. The CDR3 loop reads CASSYAGRGTYEQYF.

This chain joins TRBV7-2 and TRBJ1-4; lacking DNA, the TRBD1 call made by TCRdb goes unchecked. Germline CDR1 and CDR2: SGHTA and FQGNSA. This CDR3 is built from 15 residues. This CDR3 is CASSWGAATNEKLFF.

The gene calls are TRBV10-3 and TRBJ1-5; no DNA is available, so the TRBD1 call from TCRdb remains unchecked. Germline V gene data show CDR1 as ENHRY and CDR2 as SYGVKD. The CDR3 runs 15 residues. The CDR3 sequence is CAISEMGGLNQPQHF.

V and J are TRBV29-1 and TRBJ1-2; TCRdb's assignment of TRBD1 cannot be checked, as there is no DNA. Per the germline V gene, CDR1 is SQVTM and CDR2 is ANQGSEA. The CDR3 is 13 residues long. The CDR3 reads CSVEDQGGNGYTF.

The chain uses TRBV28 and TRBJ2-1; TCRdb picks TRBD2, but there is no DNA to check that call. The CDR3 totals 20 residues. Germline lookup yields CDR1 MDHEN and CDR2 SYDVKM. The CDR3 loop is CASSLWAQPGLAESYNEQFF. Full variable domain (remainder filled in from reference TRBV28 and TRBJ2-1): DVKVTQSSRYLVKRTGEKVFLECVQDMDHENMFWYRQDPGLGLRLIYFSYDVKMKEKGDIPEGYSVSREKKERFSLILESASTNQTSMYLCASSLWAQPGLAESYNEQFFGPGTRLTVL.

The chain couples TRBV6-5 to TRBJ1-1; TCRdb's assignment of TRBD1 cannot be checked, as there is no DNA. The CDR3 totals 13 residues. From germline, CDR1 is MNHEY and CDR2 SVGAGI. The CDR3 sequence: CASSPVGGTEAFF.

The chain couples TRBV25-1 to TRBJ2-7; TCRdb's D call, TRBD1, is unchecked because there is no DNA. Per the germline V gene, CDR1 is MGHDK and CDR2 is SYGVNS. This CDR3 has 13 residues. CDR3 region: CASSVGRAYEQYF.

The chain couples TRBV12-3 or TRBV12-4 to TRBJ1-6. The CDR3 sequence is 12 residues long. This chain's CDR3 is CASSGPPSPLHF.

The chain carries TRBV2 and TRBJ2-1; TCRdb's D gene call, TRBD1, goes unchecked for lack of DNA. The CDR3 is made up of 16 amino acids. Germline V gene sequence: CDR1 SNHLY, CDR2 FYNNEI. CDR3 region: CASSGRGDSSYNEQFF.

This sequence joins TRBV29-1 and TRBJ2-1; TCRdb selects TRBD1, and the lack of DNA leaves this call unchecked. The CDR3 contains 12 residues. Germline CDR1 and CDR2: SQVTM and ANQGSEA. This chain's CDR3 is CNMRGARNEQFF.